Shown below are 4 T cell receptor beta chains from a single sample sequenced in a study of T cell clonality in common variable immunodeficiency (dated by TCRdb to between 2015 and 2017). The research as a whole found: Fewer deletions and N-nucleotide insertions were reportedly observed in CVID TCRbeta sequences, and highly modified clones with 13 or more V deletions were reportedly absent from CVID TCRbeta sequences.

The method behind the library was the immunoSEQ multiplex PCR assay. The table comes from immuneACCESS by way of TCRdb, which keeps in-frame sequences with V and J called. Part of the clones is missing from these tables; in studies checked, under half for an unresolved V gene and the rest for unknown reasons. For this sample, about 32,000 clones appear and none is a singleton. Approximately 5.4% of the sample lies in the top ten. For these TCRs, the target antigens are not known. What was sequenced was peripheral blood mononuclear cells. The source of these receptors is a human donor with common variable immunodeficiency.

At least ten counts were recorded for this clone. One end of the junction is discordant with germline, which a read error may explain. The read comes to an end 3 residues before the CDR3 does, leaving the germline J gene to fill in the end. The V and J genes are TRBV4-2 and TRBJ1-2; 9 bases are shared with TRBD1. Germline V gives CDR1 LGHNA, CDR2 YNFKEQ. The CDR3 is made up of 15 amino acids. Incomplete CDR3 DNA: TGCGCCAGCAGCCAAGATTTGCGGGACAGGGCGCAC. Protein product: CASSQDLRDRAH. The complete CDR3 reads CASSQDLRDRAHYTF.

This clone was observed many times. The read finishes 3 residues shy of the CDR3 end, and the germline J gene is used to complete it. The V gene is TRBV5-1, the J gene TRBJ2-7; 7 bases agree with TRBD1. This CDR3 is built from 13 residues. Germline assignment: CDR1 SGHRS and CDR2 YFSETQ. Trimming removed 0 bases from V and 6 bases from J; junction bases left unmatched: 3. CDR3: CASSLEGAGEQYF. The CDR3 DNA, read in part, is TGCGCCAGCAGCTTGGAGGGGGCAGGCGAG.

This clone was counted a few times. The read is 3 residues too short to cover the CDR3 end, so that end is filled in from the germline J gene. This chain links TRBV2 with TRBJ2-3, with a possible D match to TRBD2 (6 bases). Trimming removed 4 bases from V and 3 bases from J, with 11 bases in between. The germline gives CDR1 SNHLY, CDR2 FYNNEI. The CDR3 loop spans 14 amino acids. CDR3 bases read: TGTGCCAGCAGTGGGATACTAGCTACAGATACG. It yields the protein CASSGILATDT. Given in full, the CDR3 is CASSGILATDTQYF.

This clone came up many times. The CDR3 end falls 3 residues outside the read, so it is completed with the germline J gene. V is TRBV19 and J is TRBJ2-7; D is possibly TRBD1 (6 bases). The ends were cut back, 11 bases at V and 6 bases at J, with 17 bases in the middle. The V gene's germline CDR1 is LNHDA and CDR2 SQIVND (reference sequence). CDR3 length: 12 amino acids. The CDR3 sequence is CACQGPRGEQYF. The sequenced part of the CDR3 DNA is TGTGCCTGTCAGGGGCCCCGGGGCGAG.